Sequencing of this T cell receptor (beta chain) was carried out in a study of cytotoxic CD8 clonotypes in ibrutinib-treated CLL. Only in-frame clones appear in the TCRdb table, and some are missing; sequencing was by immunoSEQ multiplex PCR. The sample yields more than 140,000 clones, 60% to 85% seen once. On this clone itself: No antigen is known for it.

Frozen-stored PBMCs produced approximately 2 micrograms of genomic DNA for TCR beta libraries. Notes on the study in general: Clonality measured at baseline exceeded age-matched healthy donors, tracking circulating CD8+ T-cell counts. Increased clonality at ibrutinib response gave way to a return toward baseline at progression.

CDR1 is SGHRS and CDR2 is YFSETQ in the germline V gene. V trimming: 2 bases; J trimming: 1 base; junction bases outside the gene matches: 5. The CDR3 extends over 16 amino acids. The TCR was taken from a human donor with chronic lymphocytic leukemia. The sequences come from PBMCs, collected after 12 months of ibrutinib treatment. The rearrangement uses TRBV5-1 and TRBJ1-3; TRBD1 matches 8 bases. CDR3 residues: CASSLDRGISGNTIYF. DNA of the CDR3: TGCGCCAGCAGCTTAGACAGGGGAATATCTGGAAACACCATATATTTT. The full variable domain, its missing parts supplied by reference TRBV5-1 and TRBJ1-3, is KAGVTQTPRYLIKTRGQQVTLSCSPISGHRSVSWYQQTPGQGLQFLFEYFSETQRNKGNFPGRFSGRQFSNSRSEMNVSTLELGDSALYLCASSLDRGISGNTIYFGEGSWLTVV.